This is a list of T cell receptor beta chains from one sample in a study of blood T cell repertoires in COVID-19. The method was immunoSEQ multiplex PCR; TCRdb's version includes in-frame clones alone and lacks a portion of them. The sample contains more than 15,000 clones, about 88% of which appear only once. Sequenced sample: peripheral blood. The receptor source for this set is a woman older than 75 with COVID-19, enrolled during active disease. Both conserved end residues are part of each CDR3. The order of the fields is V gene, D gene, clone size, J gene, CDR3 DNA, CDR3 protein. D genes are given only for firm matches. Part of the rows lack a size; the others show once, few, many or a class for expanded clones.

TRBV7-9	TRBD1	.	TRBJ1-5	TGTGCCAGCAGCTCCGAAGGGGGCGTCAATCAGCCCCAGCATTTT	CASSSEGGVNQPQHF
TRBV5-1	TRBD2	.	TRBJ2-1	TGCGCCAGCAGCTTGGGCGGGAGCTCCTACAATGAGCAGTTCTTC	CASSLGGSSYNEQFF
TRBV5-6	TRBD1	.	TRBJ2-1	TGTGCCAGCAGCCGGGACAGGGGCAATGAGCAGTTCTTC	CASSRDRGNEQFF
TRBV5-8	.	.	TRBJ2-6	TGTGCCAGCAGCTTGGGACAGACTTTAAGCTCTGGGGCCAACGTCCTGACTTTC	CASSLGQTLSSGANVLTF
TRBV6-5	.	.	TRBJ2-3	TGTGCCAGCAGTCCCGAACCCGGGTCCCAAGGAAGATTT	CASSPEPGSQGRF
TRBV9	TRBD1	.	TRBJ1-3	TGTGCCAGCAGCGCTCCCGGGACGACAGGGTGGGGAAACACCATATATTTT	CASSAPGTTGWGNTIYF
TRBV19	TRBD1	once	TRBJ1-3	TGTGCCAGTAACCTTCCTGGGACAGCTGGAAACACCATATATTTT	CASNLPGTAGNTIYF
TRBV18	TRBD1	.	TRBJ1-2	TGTGCCAGCTCACCACCGGGACAGAATGGCTACACCTTC	CASSPPGQNGYTF
TRBV27	.	.	TRBJ1-1	TGTGCCAGCAAACTCGCGGGGTGGATGAACACTGAAGCTTTCTTT	CASKLAGWMNTEAFF
TRBV5-1	TRBD1	.	TRBJ1-1	TGCGCCAGCAGCTACTTATCCGGGACAGGGGGTCTGAACACTGAAGCTTTCTTT	CASSYLSGTGGLNTEAFF
TRBV20-1	TRBD1	.	TRBJ1-4	TGCAGTGCTAGTCCATGGGACAGTCAAGGGGAAAAACTGTTTTTT	CSASPWDSQGEKLFF
TRBV5-1	.	.	TRBJ2-6	TGCGCCAGCAGTGGGACTTATGGGGCCAACGTCCTGACTTTC	CASSGTYGANVLTF
TRBV6-5	.	.	TRBJ2-2	TGTGCCAGCAGAAGACAAAACACCGGGGAGCTGTTTTTT	CASRRQNTGELFF
TRBV28	TRBD2	.	TRBJ2-5	TGTGCCAGCAGTTCCCCTAGGGAGGGCGAGACCCAGTACTTC	CASSSPREGETQYF
TRBV4-3	TRBD1	.	TRBJ2-6	TGCGCCAGCAGCCAAGGGTTCGGACAGGCCACCTCTGGGGCCAACGTCCTGACTTTC	CASSQGFGQATSGANVLTF
TRBV9	TRBD2	.	TRBJ2-3	TGTGCCAGCAGCCCGGGACTAGCGGGAGGTCAAACAGATACGCAGTATTTT	CASSPGLAGGQTDTQYF
TRBV18	.	.	TRBJ1-5	TGTGCCAGCTCGCCCGGGGTCGCAAGCCAAGCGCCCTTTAGCAATCAGCCCCAGCATTTT	CASSPGVASQAPFSNQPQHF
TRBV6-2/TRBV6-3	TRBD2	.	TRBJ2-5	TGTGCCAGCAGTTACAGGACTAGCGGGACCCAAGAGACCCAGTACTTC	CASSYRTSGTQETQYF
TRBV7-2	TRBD1	.	TRBJ2-5	TGTGCCAGCAGCGCACCGGGACAGGGGGTGGAGACCCAGTACTTC	CASSAPGQGVETQYF
TRBV5-1	TRBD2	few	TRBJ2-7	TGCGCCAGCAGCTCGCGACTAGCGGGAGCCTACGAGCAGTACTTC	CASSSRLAGAYEQYF
TRBV4-2	.	once	TRBJ2-5	TGTGCCAGCAGCCGCGGGCCCTCTGGGGAGACCCAGTACTTC	CASSRGPSGETQYF
TRBV3-1/TRBV3-2	.	.	TRBJ2-1	TGTGCCAGCAGCCCACAGGGTGGTTGGTACAATGAGCAGTTCTTC	CASSPQGGWYNEQFF
TRBV5-4	.	.	TRBJ1-5	TGTGCCAGCAGCTTGGACGGGACTAGGGGTCAGCCCCAGCATTTT	CASSLDGTRGQPQHF
TRBV7-8	.	few	TRBJ1-3	TGTGCCAGCACCCGCGCGAACACCATATATTTT	CASTRANTIYF
TRBV3-1/TRBV3-2	.	.	TRBJ2-3	TGTGCCAGCAGCTCGACAACCGGGGCAGATACGCAGTATTTT	CASSSTTGADTQYF